These 23 T cell receptor beta chains were all obtained from the same sample, sequenced in a study of regulatory T cells in long-lasting Graves disease. Documented time point: newly diagnosed GD, antithyroid drugs for less than 3 months. From RNA extracted from PBMCs, the TCR library was made. With iRepertoire HTBI primers and Arm-PCR of CDR3 regions, TCR beta libraries were built. TCRdb re-derived calls from the multiplex PCR reads in MiXCR, one entry per CDR3 protein. The sample lists 620,000 or so distinct CDR3 sequences, around 15% occurring once. The same specimen was also included in a second study, on T cells in Graves' hyperthyroidism and ophthalmopathy.

Sequencing was performed on peripheral blood mononuclear cells (PBMCs), taken at new diagnosis, from a patient treated with antithyroid drugs. Receptors were obtained from a woman aged 30 to 39 with Graves disease.

This clonotype occurred a few times. The chain uses TRBV9 and TRBJ1-2; no reliable D call. The length of the CDR3 is 12 residues. The V gene's germline CDR1 is SGDLS and CDR2 YYNGEE. Deletions cut 7 bases from V and 0 bases from J, with 7 bases between. CDR3 region: CASYRPNYGYTF. The CDR3, as DNA: TGTGCCAGCTATCGTCCTAACTATGGCTACACCTTC.

In its sample, this clonotype was seen a few times. V is TRBV12-3 or TRBV12-4 and J is TRBJ2-7; tentatively, D is TRBD1 (6 bases). The CDR3 sequence is 13 residues long. The V end lost 8 bases, the J end lost 2 bases, and 13 bases lay between the germline ends. The CDR3 is CASGGRGTYEQYF. The CDR3 DNA reads TGTGCCAGCGGGGGCCGTGGAACCTACGAGCAGTACTTC.

This clonotype came up a few times. This sequence joins TRBV27 and TRBJ2-7, with D possibly called TRBD1 or TRBD2 (5 bases each). V lost 10 bases and J lost 7, with 26 bases in between. The germline CDR1 and CDR2 sequences are MNHEY and SMNVEV (reference sequence). This CDR3 spans 15 amino acids. The CDR3 here is CATASRDVLLGEQYF. CDR3 DNA: TGTGCCACCGCATCCCGGGACGTTCTATTGGGGGAGCAGTACTTC.

In its sample, this clonotype was seen many times. The chain combines TRBV2 with TRBJ1-1; 10 nucleotides match TRBD1. CDR3 length: 14 residues. CDR1 SNHLY and CDR2 FYNNEI come from the germline V gene. V lost 6 bases and J lost 4; bases outside the gene matches: 5. The CDR3 coding sequence is TGTGCCAGCAGGGACAGGGGGTCGGGCACTGAAGCTTTCTTT. Its protein product is CASRDRGSGTEAFF.

There are many counts of this clonotype. V is TRBV3-1 and J is TRBJ2-7; 9 bases agree with TRBD1. V dropped 4 bases and J dropped 6; count of bases not matched to a gene: 4. The germline gives CDR1 LGHDT, CDR2 YNNKEL (reference sequence). This CDR3 has 13 amino acids. CDR3 sequence: CASSRTGEGEQYF. For the CDR3, the DNA is TGTGCCAGCAGCCGGACAGGGGAGGGCGAGCAGTACTTC.

The rearrangement joins TRBV3-1 to TRBJ2-6; D unresolved. Germline V gene sequence: CDR1 LGHDT, CDR2 YNNKEL (reference sequence). The CDR3 covers 16 residues. V lost 0 bases and J lost 2, with 8 bases in between. The CDR3 protein is CASSQEYRAGANVLTF. The CDR3 region has the DNA TGTGCCAGCAGCCAAGAGTATAGGGCTGGGGCCAACGTCCTGACTTTC.

This clonotype came up a few times. The gene calls are TRBV14 and TRBJ2-1; 7 bases line up with TRBD2. The CDR3 totals 18 residues. Trimming at V came to 1 base and at J to 5 bases, leaving 14 bases not matched to a gene. Germline loops: CDR1 SGHDN, CDR2 FVKESK. The CDR3, as DNA: TGTGCCAGCAGCCAAGGCGCACCTTCGGGAGGAAAAAACAATGAGCAGTTCTTC. Encoded protein: CASSQGAPSGGKNNEQFF.

V gene TRBV7-8 combines with J gene TRBJ2-3; 10 bases agree with TRBD2. The germline gives CDR1 SGHVS, CDR2 FQNEAQ. This CDR3 region has 21 residues. V shed 4 bases, J shed 0 bases, and the junction held 19 bases outside the gene matches. For the CDR3, the DNA is TGTGCCAGCAGCTCCCGGGCGGCTAGCGGGAGAACCCCAACCAGCACAGATACGCAGTATTTT. Translating gives CASSSRAASGRTPTSTDTQYF.

The gene calls are TRBV18 and TRBJ2-7; D not resolved. Trimming cost V 2 bases and J 2 bases, with 13 bases left between them. CDR1 KGHSH and CDR2 LQKENI come from the germline V gene. The CDR3 has 15 amino acids. The CDR3 spells CASSPKADTTYEQYF. The CDR3 coding sequence is TGTGCCAGCTCACCAAAGGCAGATACGACCTACGAGCAGTACTTC.

Many counts were recorded for this clonotype. This rearrangement joins TRBV11-2 to TRBJ1-5, with a possible D match to TRBD1 (5 bases). V dropped 6 bases and J dropped 0 bases, with 9 bases sitting between them. Per the germline V gene, CDR1 is SGHAT and CDR2 is FQNNGV. This CDR3 region has 14 residues. The CDR3 here is CASSRGDSNQPQHF. In DNA, the CDR3 is TGTGCCAGCAGTCGGGGGGATAGCAATCAGCCCCAGCATTTT.

This sequence joins TRBV7-2 and TRBJ1-4; D is undetermined. The V end lost 5 bases, the J end lost 8 bases, and 18 bases lay between the germline ends. The CDR3 runs 15 residues. Germline V CDR1 and CDR2: SGHTA, FQGNSA. The CDR3 loop is CASSPWTGMGEKLFF. The CDR3 DNA is TGTGCCAGCAGCCCCTGGACGGGCATGGGGGAAAAACTGTTTTTT.

This clonotype has just a few counts. This chain uses TRBV5-1 with TRBJ2-3; 15 bases match TRBD2. The CDR3 loop spans 16 amino acids. The junction had 6 bases not matched to a gene; V was cut back by 4 bases and J by 6 bases. CDR1 SGHRS and CDR2 YFSETQ come from the germline V gene. The CDR3 sequence: CASSVGLAGGMDTQYF. In DNA, the CDR3 is TGCGCCAGCAGCGTCGGACTAGCGGGAGGGATGGATACGCAGTATTTT.

The V call is TRBV15, the J call TRBJ2-6, with 11 bases that match TRBD1. The CDR3 loop spans 19 amino acids. Germline V gene data show CDR1 as LNHNV and CDR2 as YYDKDF (reference sequence). V was clipped by 4 bases and J by 0 bases; unmatched bases: 8. DNA of the CDR3: TGTGCCACCAGCACCTGGGGGACAGGGGGGATCTCTGGGGCCAACGTCCTGACTTTC. Protein: CATSTWGTGGISGANVLTF. Variable domain in full (rest from reference TRBV15 and TRBJ2-6): DAMVIQNPRYQVTQFGKPVTLSCSQTLNHNVMYWYQQKSSQAPKLLFHYYDKDFNNEADTPDNFQSRRPNTSFCFLDIRSPGLGDTAMYLCATSTWGTGGISGANVLTFGAGSRLTVL.

This clonotype was seen at least ten times. V gene TRBV27 combines with J gene TRBJ2-7, with 7 bases aligning to TRBD2. This CDR3 has 14 amino acids. Germline CDR1 MNHEY, CDR2 SMNVEV (reference sequence). The V segment lost 5 bases and the J segment 1 base; nucleotides outside the gene matches: 5. CDR3 in amino acids: CASSMVAGSYEQYF. As DNA, the CDR3 is TGTGCCAGCAGTATGGTAGCGGGTTCCTACGAGCAGTACTTC.

This clonotype was observed at least ten times. The gene calls are TRBV10-3 and TRBJ2-5; the D gene is possibly TRBD1 (7 bases). This CDR3 spans 14 amino acids. The germline V and J ends were trimmed by 4 bases and 9 bases, with 18 bases remaining between them. Germline CDR1 ENHRY, CDR2 SYGVKD. CDR3 DNA: TGTGCCATCAGTGGAACCGGAGGGGGCACGGCCCAGTACTTC. It specifies CAISGTGGGTAQYF.

The table lists this clonotype with a few counts. V is TRBV18 and J is TRBJ2-1, with D possibly matching TRBD2 (6 bases). This CDR3 comprises 16 residues. Germline CDR1 KGHSH, CDR2 LQKENI. V lost 3 bases, J lost 1 base, and 13 bases lay in between. The CDR3 loop reads CASSPRGSLSYNEQFF. The DNA of the CDR3 is TGTGCCAGCTCACCTCGGGGGAGCCTGTCCTACAATGAGCAGTTCTTC.

This clonotype was counted ten times or more. The V gene is TRBV28, the J gene TRBJ2-3, with D possibly matching TRBD1 (5 bases). V gave up 1 base and J gave up 5 bases, with 16 bases separating them. The CDR3 sequence is 16 residues long. Germline CDR1 is MDHEN and CDR2 is SYDVKM. This chain's CDR3 is CASSLYGRAFGDTQYF. Here the CDR3 DNA reads TGTGCCAGCAGTTTATACGGCAGGGCCTTTGGAGATACGCAGTATTTT.

The genes are TRBV25-1 and TRBJ1-5, with unresolved D. The length of the CDR3 is 14 residues. Trimming pared 4 bases from V and 1 base from J, leaving 8 bases between. From germline, CDR1 is MGHDK and CDR2 SYGVNS. The CDR3 loop is CASSGKGSNQPQHF. DNA for the CDR3: TGTGCCAGCAGTGGAAAGGGAAGCAATCAGCCCCAGCATTTT.

This clonotype was seen repeatedly, ten times or more. V gene TRBV18 combines with J gene TRBJ2-5, with no clear D. This CDR3 region has 13 residues. V gave up 3 bases and J gave up 0 bases, with 5 bases separating them. Germline CDR1 KGHSH, CDR2 LQKENI. The CDR3 region is CASSPAYQETQYF. As DNA, the CDR3 is TGTGCCAGCTCACCGGCCTACCAAGAGACCCAGTACTTC.

This sequence joins TRBV3-1 and TRBJ1-2, with 8 bases that match TRBD1. Germline-derived CDR1 and CDR2 are LGHDT and YNNKEL (reference sequence). J gave up 4 bases and V 4 bases, and 8 bases lay outside the gene matches. The CDR3 has 15 residues. The chain's CDR3 is CASSPAGGGIYGYTF. In nucleotides, the CDR3 is TGTGCCAGCAGCCCCGCAGGGGGCGGGATCTATGGCTACACCTTC.

To note about this clonotype: With a much larger clone just one base away, this may be a read error. V and J are TRBV20-1 and TRBJ2-5; 10 positions match TRBD2. The CDR3 consists of 14 residues. CDR1 is DFQATT, CDR2 SNEGSKA, per germline (reference sequence). The CDR3 spells CSARDSGRTETRYF. The CDR3 bases are TGCAGTGCTAGAGATAGCGGGAGGACAGAGACCCGGTACTTC.

This clonotype has ten or more counts. The chain couples TRBV5-1 to TRBJ2-2; D perhaps matches TRBD1 (5 bases). Trimming removed 0 bases at V and 5 bases at J, with 11 bases between. Germline V gene lookup returns CDR1 SGHRS and CDR2 YFSETQ. The CDR3 covers 15 residues. The CDR3: CASSLGQKPTGELFF. CDR3 DNA sequence: TGCGCCAGCAGCTTGGGACAGAAGCCGACCGGGGAGCTGTTTTTT.

This clonotype has ten or more counts. The chain links TRBV20-1 to TRBJ2-5; 7 bases fit TRBD1. Germline CDR1 DFQATT, CDR2 SNEGSKA (reference sequence). V lost 4 bases and J lost 6; bases outside the gene matches: 2. The length of the CDR3 is 11 residues. The CDR3 DNA reads TGCAGTGCTACAGGGGGACAGACCCAGTACTTC. Its translation is CSATGGQTQYF.